The sequence of this T cell receptor beta chain was determined in a study of T-cell memory formation after mild COVID-19. MiXCR, run by TCRdb on the 5' RACE reads, gives a single entry per CDR3 protein. The table includes about 350,000 distinct CDR3 sequences, around 15% detected once. In this sample, this clonotype turned up once. Germline CDR1 reads SEHNR; CDR2 reads FQNEAQ (reference sequence). The length of the CDR3 is 13 residues. V gave up 10 bases and J gave up 3 bases, with 15 bases separating them. The sequence came from a man younger than 35 who had mild COVID-19 (a few samples of this study predate the infection). Cell type and time point are not known. The source material was PBMCs or a T cell subset sorted from them (not recorded which). The chain has TRBV7-9 and TRBJ1-1, with D possibly matching TRBD1 (5 bases). CDR3 loop: CATSIGAHTEAFF. Written as DNA, the CDR3 is TGTGCCACCTCGATTGGGGCGCACACTGAAGCTTTCTTT.